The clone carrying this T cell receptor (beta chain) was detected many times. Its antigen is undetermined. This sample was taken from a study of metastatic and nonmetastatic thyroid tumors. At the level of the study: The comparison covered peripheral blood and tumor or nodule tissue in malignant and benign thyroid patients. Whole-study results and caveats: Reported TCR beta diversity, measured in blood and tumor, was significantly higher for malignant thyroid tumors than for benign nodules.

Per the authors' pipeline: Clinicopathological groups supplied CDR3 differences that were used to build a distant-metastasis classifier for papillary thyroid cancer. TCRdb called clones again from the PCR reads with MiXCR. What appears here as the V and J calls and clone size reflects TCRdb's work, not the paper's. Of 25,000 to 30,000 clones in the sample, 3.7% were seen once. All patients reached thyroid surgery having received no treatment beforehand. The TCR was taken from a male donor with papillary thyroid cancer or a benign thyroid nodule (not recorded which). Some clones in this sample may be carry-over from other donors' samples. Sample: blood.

The CDR3 protein is CSVGTAFYGYTF. In DNA form, the CDR3 reads TGCAGCGTAGGGACAGCCTTCTATGGCTACACCTTC. V is TRBV29-1 and J is TRBJ1-2; TRBD1 agrees at 7 bases. Germline V gives CDR1 SQVTM, CDR2 ANQGSEA. V trimming: 6 bases; J trimming: 4 bases; junction bases outside the gene matches: 5. The CDR3 has 12 amino acids.